This T cell receptor (beta chain) derives from a study of read filtering for tumor transcriptome and immune sequencing. This clonotype occurred once. Its antigen is unidentified. One junction end does not reproduce the germline sequence, and a read error may be involved. Overall study results and limits: About four fifths of IR-seq clonotypes had a single read, yet these held about 3.6% of reads.

From roughly 0.4 ug of RNA, a library with molecular barcoded alpha/delta and beta/gamma adaptors was made. MiXCR was run by TCRdb on the reads, yielding one entry per CDR3 protein. Altogether over 50,000 distinct CDR3 sequences are present, around 20% being singletons, with the ten largest covering around 9.9%. CDR1 and CDR2 (germline): LGHDT, YNNKEL (reference sequence). The CDR3 spans 18 residues. V gene TRBV3-1 combines with J gene TRBJ2-5; 9 bases agree with TRBD2. The sequenced sample consisted of a population of CD138-negative cells sorted from bone marrow. This TCR was recovered from a donor aged 40 or older with multiple myeloma. CDR3 DNA: TGTGCCAGCAGCCAAGATTCACTTCGCGGGGGGGCCGGTAAGACTCAGTACTTC. Amino acids: CASSQDSLRGGAGKTQYF.